The rows below give T cell receptor beta chains drawn from one sample of a study of OX40 agonist ivuxolimab in advanced cancers. The protocol was immunoSEQ multiplex PCR, while the TCRdb copy is restricted to in-frame clones and leaves out a portion. The sample lists approximately 82,000 clones, about 90% occurring once. The source was CD4+ or CD8+ T cells sorted from blood, collected in a trial of the OX40 agonist ivuxolimab. The receptors stem from an adult with an advanced solid tumor such as melanoma, head and neck, liver or kidney cancer. CDR3s include the opening cysteine and the closing phenylalanine or tryptophan. A D gene is named only where the DNA matches it firmly. Clone size appears in some rows only: once, few, many, or a class for an expanded clone.

CDR3 DNA,CDR3 protein,V gene,clone size,J gene,D gene
TGCGCCAGCAGACGGGTAATTGCCTACAATGAGCAGTTCTTC,CASRRVIAYNEQFF,TRBV4-1,-,TRBJ2-1,-
TGTGCCATCAGAAACCTGGCGGGAGCCGGGGAGCTGTTTTTT,CAIRNLAGAGELFF,TRBV10-3,-,TRBJ2-2,TRBD2
TGTGCCAGCATCGTCGCGGGGTGTAGCAATCAGCCCCAGCATTTT,CASIVAGCSNQPQHF,TRBV6-4,-,TRBJ1-5,-
TGCGCCAGCAGCCAAGAGAGGGGCGGGGGCTACACCTTC,CASSQERGGGYTF,TRBV4-3,-,TRBJ1-2,-
TGTGCCAGTAGCCTAATGGCGGGGGCGGAAAGTAGCAATCAGCCCCAGCATTTT,CASSLMAGAESSNQPQHF,TRBV19,-,TRBJ1-5,-
TGTGCCAGCAGCTTGAGAGGTGGCAACACCGGGGAGCTGTTTTTT,CASSLRGGNTGELFF,TRBV5-6,-,TRBJ2-2,-
TGTGCCAGCAGTGAAGGGACAGGGAGGACTGAAGCTTTCTTT,CASSEGTGRTEAFF,TRBV2,-,TRBJ1-1,TRBD1
TGTGCCAGCAGTTTTGCGGGAGCAGCCTACAATGAGCAGTTCTTC,CASSFAGAAYNEQFF,TRBV6-5,-,TRBJ2-1,TRBD2
TGTGCCAGTAGGCCACTAGCGGGGGGGCCTGGGAATGAGCAGTTCTTC,CASRPLAGGPGNEQFF,TRBV19,-,TRBJ2-1,TRBD2
TGTGCCAGCAGTTCGACAGGGGATTATGGCTACACCTTC,CASSSTGDYGYTF,TRBV6-6,-,TRBJ1-2,TRBD1
TGTGCCGGTAATGACGGTAACTATGGCTACACCTTC,CAGNDGNYGYTF,TRBV2,-,TRBJ1-2,-
TGTGCCAGCAGCCAGTTTTACGAGCAGTACTTC,CASSQFYEQYF,TRBV14,-,TRBJ2-7,-
TGCAGCGTTGGAGAGGTTGCCGGCTACACCTTC,CSVGEVAGYTF,TRBV29-1,-,TRBJ1-2,-
TGTGCCAGCAGTTTAATCTTCATAGACAGCCTTGGCGAGCAGTACTTC,CASSLIFIDSLGEQYF,TRBV27,-,TRBJ2-7,-
TGTGCCAGTAGTATCCCCGGGACAGGGGGAGTCTCTGGGGCCAACGTCCTGACTTTC,CASSIPGTGGVSGANVLTF,TRBV19,once,TRBJ2-6,TRBD1
TGTGCCAGCAGTTACGAGGGGGGAATTAACACTGAAGCTTTCTTT,CASSYEGGINTEAFF,TRBV6-5,once,TRBJ1-1,-
TGCGCCAGCAGTGTAGGGGCCAACGGCGGCTACACCTTC,CASSVGANGGYTF,TRBV10-1,-,TRBJ1-2,-
TGTGCCAGCAGCTTAGTTACGGCAACCTACAATGAGCAGTTCTTC,CASSLVTATYNEQFF,TRBV13,-,TRBJ2-1,-
TGCAGCGCCCGACAGGGGGGGCTGGACGAGCAGTACTTC,CSARQGGLDEQYF,TRBV29-1,-,TRBJ2-7,TRBD1
TGTGCCAGCAGCTTAGATAGGACAGTTACCTACGAGCAGTACTTC,CASSLDRTVTYEQYF,TRBV11-2,once,TRBJ2-7,-
TGTGCCAGCAGCTCACCCGGCGGGAGTACTTACAATGAGCAGTTCTTC,CASSSPGGSTYNEQFF,TRBV7-3,-,TRBJ2-1,TRBD2
TGTGCCAGCAGCCAAGATGAGGCGGGAGTAAGGGAGCAGTACTTC,CASSQDEAGVREQYF,TRBV4-2,-,TRBJ2-7,TRBD2
TGTGCCAGTAGTATGGACAGCATGAACACTGAAGCTTTCTTT,CASSMDSMNTEAFF,TRBV19,-,TRBJ1-1,-
TGTGCCAGTAGTATACGGGGTGAGGGAGAGACCCAGTACTTC,CASSIRGEGETQYF,TRBV19,-,TRBJ2-5,-
TGTGCCAGTAAACAGGATGGTGGGGAGACCCAGTACTTC,CASKQDGGETQYF,TRBV19,-,TRBJ2-5,-
TGTGCCAGCAGACCTGGACAGGGCCTTAATGAAAAACTGTTTTTT,CASRPGQGLNEKLFF,TRBV27,-,TRBJ1-4,TRBD1
TGTGCCAGCTCACCGAGGACAACAGGGGCTGGAAACACCATATATTTT,CASSPRTTGAGNTIYF,TRBV18,few,TRBJ1-3,TRBD1
TGTGCCAGCAGCTTTACTAGCGGGGGGCCCTACGAGCAGTACTTC,CASSFTSGGPYEQYF,TRBV7-2,-,TRBJ2-7,TRBD2
TGCGCCAGCAGCTTCACCGGGACAGGGGATTTAGGCGGGGAGCTGTTTTTT,CASSFTGTGDLGGELFF,TRBV5-1,-,TRBJ2-2,TRBD1
TGTGCCAGCAGCTTACGACCCGGGACAGGGGGTCCTTCGGGTGGCTACACCTTC,CASSLRPGTGGPSGGYTF,TRBV5-6,-,TRBJ1-2,TRBD1
TGTGCCAGCAGCTCTGACAGGGGATACGCGAACACCGGGGAGCTGTTTTTT,CASSSDRGYANTGELFF,TRBV27,-,TRBJ2-2,TRBD1
TGTGCCAGCAGCCAAGATAGGGGGACTCAGCCCCAGCATTTT,CASSQDRGTQPQHF,TRBV4-2,few,TRBJ1-5,-
TGTGCCAGCAGCACAGGGGTTAATAATGAAAAACTGTTTTTT,CASSTGVNNEKLFF,TRBV6-5,-,TRBJ1-4,TRBD1
TGTGCCAGCAGCTTTTCTGGAAACACCATATATTTT,CASSFSGNTIYF,TRBV5-4,few,TRBJ1-3,-
TGTGCCAGCAGCTGGGGTCCCAGGGACAGGGTTGAAGCTTTCTTT,CASSWGPRDRVEAFF,TRBV5-4,-,TRBJ1-1,TRBD1
TGTGCCGGGGGCCAGGGCCAAGAGACCCAGTACTTC,CAGGQGQETQYF,TRBV5-4,-,TRBJ2-5,-
TGTGCCAGCAGCCCGGGGAGGCAAGAGACCCAGTACTTC,CASSPGRQETQYF,TRBV7-6,-,TRBJ2-5,-
TGTGCCAGCAGTATAACCGGGACTTCCTCTCTGAATGAGCAGTTCTTC,CASSITGTSSLNEQFF,TRBV9,-,TRBJ2-1,-
TGTGCCAGCAGCTTAGCGGCAATCGGGAACATTCAGTACTTC,CASSLAAIGNIQYF,TRBV7-2,-,TRBJ2-4,-
TGTGCCAGCAGCTTAACGGGTGGGTTGACAGATACGCAGTATTTT,CASSLTGGLTDTQYF,TRBV7-9,once,TRBJ2-3,-
TGTGCCAGTAGCCGGGACAGGGAGGAGAAACTGTTTTTT,CASSRDREEKLFF,TRBV19,-,TRBJ1-4,TRBD1
TGCAGCGTTGACTCGCTATCCTCCTACAATGAGCAGTTCTTC,CSVDSLSSYNEQFF,TRBV29-1,-,TRBJ2-1,-
TGTGCCAGCAGCTCGGCCGGGGAGCGGTACGAGCAGTACTTC,CASSSAGERYEQYF,TRBV6-5,once,TRBJ2-7,-